A single sample is the source of the 21 T cell receptor beta chains below, sequenced in a study of Tregs in tolerant kidney transplant recipients. Their cognate antigens are unknown. Here immunoSEQ multiplex PCR was the method, and the copy in TCRdb shows in-frame clones only, minus some. This sample carries 2,800 or so clones, around 38% of them seen once, and the ten largest clones take 7.4%. Sequencing was performed on Tregs from blood cultured with allogeneic cells. These receptors originate from a human donor in good health.

This clone rates as large. The chain combines TRBV5-4 with TRBJ2-3; D gene unclear. This CDR3 has 13 residues. V lost 4 bases and J 0 bases, leaving 6 bases between the germline ends. Germline CDR1 SGHNT, CDR2 YYREEE (reference sequence). The CDR3 loop reads CASSLGSTDTQYF. In DNA, the CDR3 is TGTGCCAGCAGCCTTGGGAGCACAGATACGCAGTATTTT. Complete variable domain (other parts from reference TRBV5-4 and TRBJ2-3): ETGVTQSPTHLIKTRGQQVTLRCSSQSGHNTVSWYQQALGQGPQFIFQYYREEENGRGNFPPRFSGLQFPNYSSELNVNALELDDSALYLCASSLGSTDTQYFGPGTRLTVL.

A note on this clone: Germline is not matched at one junction end, which may reflect a read error. J is TRBJ2-3 and V is TRBV30, with 7 bases that match TRBD1. This CDR3 comprises 11 residues. Germline loops: CDR1 GTSNPN, CDR2 SVGIG (reference sequence). DNA of the CDR3: TGCGGCACAGGGGTTACAGATACGCAGTATTTT. It specifies CGTGVTDTQYF.

V and J are TRBV30 and TRBJ2-1; D is unresolved. V dropped 0 bases and J dropped 12 bases, with 9 bases sitting between them. Per the germline V gene, CDR1 is GTSNPN and CDR2 is SVGIG (reference sequence). CDR3 size: 11 residues. CDR3 nucleotide sequence: TGTGCCTGGAGTGTATCGAGTGTGCAGTTCTTC. Its translation is CAWSVSSVQFF.

The chain links TRBV7-8 to TRBJ1-6; D gene unclear. Germline V gene data show CDR1 as SGHVS and CDR2 as FQNEAQ. CDR3 size: 11 residues. V gave up 1 base and J gave up 14 bases, with 6 bases separating them. The CDR3 DNA sequence: TGTGCCAGCAGCTTAGTTGGGGCCCTCCACTTT. Its protein product is CASSLVGALHF.

The gene calls are TRBV6-5 and TRBJ2-7; tentatively, D is TRBD1 (6 bases). The CDR3 contains 12 residues. Trimming removed 5 bases from V and 3 bases from J, with 8 bases in between. Germline V gene data show CDR1 as MNHEY and CDR2 as SVGAGI. The CDR3 region is CASSRTVYEQYF. As DNA, the CDR3 is TGTGCCAGCAGTCGGACAGTCTACGAGCAGTACTTC.

In its sample, this clone was seen a few times. It is unclear where the CDR3 begins or ends on the DNA, so no DNA is shown, and the CDR3 is as TCRdb lists it. This rearrangement joins TRBV5-1 to TRBJ2-5; the tabulated D call, TRBD1, remains unverified against the DNA. The CDR3 adds up to 14 amino acids, both ends counted. CDR1 SGHRS and CDR2 YFSETQ come from the germline V gene. The CDR3 region is CASSSQGFLETQYF.

V usage is TRBV28 and J usage is TRBJ1-4; perhaps TRBD1 as D (5 bases). This CDR3 spans 15 amino acids. CDR1 MDHEN and CDR2 SYDVKM come from the germline V gene. Trimming cost V 2 bases and J 2 bases, with 9 bases left between them. The CDR3: CASSLVGGTNEKLFF. CDR3 in DNA: TGTGCCAGCAGTTTAGTCGGGGGTACTAATGAAAAACTGTTTTTT.

The chain recombines TRBV27 with TRBJ2-7; 7 positions agree with TRBD2. Germline CDR1 reads MNHEY; CDR2 reads SMNVEV (reference sequence). The V gene end was trimmed by 3 bases and the J gene end by 2 bases; junction bases not matched to a gene: 4. The CDR3 spans 14 residues. The CDR3 spells CASSFGGSPYEQYF. In DNA form, the CDR3 reads TGTGCCAGCAGTTTTGGCGGGAGCCCCTACGAGCAGTACTTC.

V is TRBV5-1 and J is TRBJ1-2, with a possible D match to TRBD1 (5 bases). V dropped 6 bases and J dropped 6 bases, with 24 bases sitting between them. This CDR3 has 16 amino acids. Looked up from germline, CDR1 is SGHRS and CDR2 is YFSETQ. The CDR3 is CASNDGGFFGLDGYTF. The CDR3, as DNA: TGCGCCAGCAACGACGGGGGGTTCTTCGGTTTGGATGGCTACACCTTC.

This clone has more than one count but fewer than ten. The V and J genes are TRBV30 and TRBJ1-3; D is uncertain. The ends were cut back, 4 bases at V and 4 bases at J, with 8 bases in the middle. This CDR3 contains 12 residues. Germline CDR1 reads GTSNPN; CDR2 reads SVGIG (reference sequence). This CDR3 is CAWISAGNTIYF. CDR3 sequence (DNA): TGTGCCTGGATCTCGGCCGGAAACACCATATATTTT.

This clone occurred a few times. The chain employs TRBV29-1 and TRBJ1-2, with D tentatively TRBD1 (5 bases). Trimming shortened V by 4 bases and J by 2 bases, and 14 bases separated the two germline ends. There are 14 residues in the CDR3. CDR1 is SQVTM and CDR2 is ANQGSEA in the germline V gene. CDR3: CSVAFGAENYGYTF. Here the CDR3 DNA reads TGCAGCGTTGCCTTCGGGGCCGAAAACTATGGCTACACCTTC.

This chain links TRBV5-5 with TRBJ2-7; D is possibly TRBD1 (5 bases). The CDR3 spans 14 residues. The V end lost 3 bases, the J end lost 9 bases, and 19 bases lay between the germline ends. Germline V CDR1 and CDR2: SGHKS, YYEKEE (reference sequence). The CDR3: CASSSAPTVWLQYF. CDR3 in DNA: TGTGCCAGCAGCTCCGCCCCGACAGTCTGGCTGCAGTACTTC.

This clone is medium-sized. V usage is TRBV10-3 and J usage is TRBJ1-3; D may be TRBD1 (5 bases). CDR1 ENHRY and CDR2 SYGVKD come from the germline V gene. Trimming took off 8 bases at V and 0 bases at J, with 14 bases between the two ends. The CDR3 is 15 residues long. CDR3 coding DNA: TGTGCCATCTCACAGACAGCCTCCTCTGGAAACACCATATATTTT. Amino acids: CAISQTASSGNTIYF.

The chain joins TRBV4-2 to TRBJ2-3; 8 bases fit TRBD2. CDR1 is LGHNA, CDR2 YNFKEQ, per germline. This CDR3 has 18 residues. V lost 1 base and J lost 0; bases outside the gene matches: 9. CDR3 sequence: CASSQAGTRAFSTDTQYF. In DNA form, the CDR3 reads TGTGCCAGCAGCCAAGCCGGGACTAGGGCTTTTAGCACAGATACGCAGTATTTT.

The chain recombines TRBV11-3 with TRBJ2-2, with D perhaps matching TRBD2 (6 bases). V gave up 5 bases and J gave up 5 bases, with 15 bases separating them. Looked up from germline, CDR1 is SGHNT and CDR2 is YENEEA. The CDR3 is made up of 15 amino acids. The CDR3 nucleotides read TGTGCCAGCAGCCCTTCGGGGGTCTTAACCGGGGAGCTGTTTTTT. Translated, it gives CASSPSGVLTGELFF.

The table lists this clone with a few counts. This chain links TRBV6-6 with TRBJ1-5, with D unresolved. The V end was cut by 6 bases, the J end by 0 bases, with 12 bases between. Germline V CDR1 and CDR2: MNHNY, SVGAGI (reference sequence). CDR3 length: 15 residues. The CDR3 reads CASSHHSLSNQPQHF. The CDR3 DNA sequence: TGTGCCAGCAGCCACCACAGCCTTAGCAATCAGCCCCAGCATTTT.

The rearrangement uses TRBV9 and TRBJ2-7; a possible D gene is TRBD2 (7 bases). The CDR3 consists of 15 residues. CDR1 is SGDLS, CDR2 YYNGEE, per germline. Trimming removed 3 bases from V and 1 base from J, with 14 bases in between. CDR3 coding DNA: TGTGCCAGCAGCGGGGGAGGGGGATTTTCCTACGAGCAGTACTTC. This encodes CASSGGGGFSYEQYF. Supplemented by reference TRBV9 and TRBJ2-7, the full variable domain reads DSGVTQTPKHLITATGQRVTLRCSPRSGDLSVYWYQQSLDQGLQFLIQYYNGEERAKGNILERFSAQQFPDLHSELNLSSLELGDSALYFCASSGGGGFSYEQYFGPGTRLTVT.

This chain joins TRBV4-1 and TRBJ2-2; TRBD1 matches 10 bases. The CDR3 covers 20 residues. V lost 0 bases and J lost 3; bases outside the gene matches: 13. CDR1 MGHRA and CDR2 YSYEKL come from the germline V gene. The CDR3 is CASSQDLGQGRVLYTGELFF. CDR3 coding DNA: TGCGCCAGCAGCCAAGATCTGGGACAGGGGCGAGTCTTGTACACCGGGGAGCTGTTTTTT.

This clone was seen a single time. The chain is built from TRBV6-5 and TRBJ1-6; no firm D call. The germline CDR1 and CDR2 sequences are MNHEY and SVGAGI. Trimming shortened V by 2 bases and J by 5 bases, and 10 bases separated the two germline ends. The CDR3 extends over 15 amino acids. The CDR3 bases are TGTGCCAGCAGTTACCTAGGGTTGAATAATTCACCCCTCCACTTT. This encodes CASSYLGLNNSPLHF.

The J gene is TRBJ1-1, the V gene TRBV6-9; no clear D gene. CDR1 and CDR2 (germline): MNHGY, SVAAGI. This CDR3 spans 11 amino acids. The V end lost 3 bases, the J end lost 5 bases, and 4 bases lay between the germline ends. The CDR3 spells CASSYRTEAFF. The CDR3 DNA sequence: TGTGCCAGCAGTTACAGGACTGAAGCTTTCTTT.

This clone was found a few times. This sequence joins TRBV7-2 and TRBJ2-7; TRBD2 aligns across 8 bases. The length of the CDR3 is 15 residues. CDR1 and CDR2 (germline): SGHTA, FQGNSA. V lost 0 bases to trimming and J lost 3 bases; unmatched junction nucleotides: 4. Here the CDR3 reads CASSLAGGRSYEQYF. CDR3 DNA sequence: TGTGCCAGCAGCTTAGCGGGCGGGAGGAGCTACGAGCAGTACTTC.